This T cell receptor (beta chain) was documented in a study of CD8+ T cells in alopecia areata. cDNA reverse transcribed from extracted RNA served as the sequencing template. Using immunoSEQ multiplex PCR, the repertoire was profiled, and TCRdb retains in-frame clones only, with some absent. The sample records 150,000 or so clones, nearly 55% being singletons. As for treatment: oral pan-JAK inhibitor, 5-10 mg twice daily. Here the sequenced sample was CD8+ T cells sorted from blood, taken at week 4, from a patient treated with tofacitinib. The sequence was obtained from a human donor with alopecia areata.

The DNA for the CDR3 is TGTGCCAGCAGCCTCGATCCATTAGCGGGGGAAGGGGATACGCAGTATTTT. This gives the protein CASSLDPLAGEGDTQYF. The chain combines TRBV9 with TRBJ2-3, with TRBD2 matching over 9 bases. Trimming at V came to 4 bases and at J to 6 bases, leaving 15 bases not matched to a gene. In germline, CDR1 is SGDLS, CDR2 YYNGEE. CDR3 length: 17 amino acids.